This T cell receptor (beta chain) stems from a study of identifying expanded T cells in peripheral blood. The method was immunoSEQ multiplex PCR; TCRdb's version includes in-frame clones alone and lacks a portion of them. The sample consists of around 120,000 clones, around 88% of them appearing once. Overall study findings and caveats: Over approximately two and four weeks, about 15 and 19 clones changed, versus around 1.1 between replicates. Clone count variance between approximately 2-week samples rose with total template count.

During the collection period, no donor immune events like infections were recorded. On this clone: What it binds is not known.

The clonotype comes from a person aged 18 to 75 in good health. The sequenced material came from blood.

CDR3 sequence reads: CASSVGGTGSVAETQYF. The CDR3 coding sequence is TGTGCCAGCAGTGTAGGGGGTACAGGTTCTGTCGCAGAGACCCAGTACTTC. The J gene is TRBJ2-5, the V gene TRBV2; tentative D call: TRBD1 (6 bases). Germline V gene sequence: CDR1 SNHLY, CDR2 FYNNEI. The CDR3 runs to 17 residues. V was clipped by 4 bases and J by 4 bases, with 22 bases between them.